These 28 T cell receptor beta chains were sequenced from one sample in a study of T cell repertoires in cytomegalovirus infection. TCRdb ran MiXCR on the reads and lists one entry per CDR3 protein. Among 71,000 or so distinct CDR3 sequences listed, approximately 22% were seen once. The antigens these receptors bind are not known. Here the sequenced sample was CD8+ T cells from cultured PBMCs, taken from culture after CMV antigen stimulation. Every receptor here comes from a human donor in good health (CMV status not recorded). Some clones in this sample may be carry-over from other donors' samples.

Here the CDR3 reads CASTIVGQGVQPQHF. The CDR3 coding sequence is TGTGCCAGCACCATTGTGGGACAGGGAGTTCAGCCCCAGCATTTT. The chain carries TRBV28 and TRBJ1-5, with 9 bases fitting TRBD1. The CDR3 length is 15 residues. V was pared by 7 bases and J by 6 bases, with 10 bases of the junction left unmatched. Looked up from germline, CDR1 is MDHEN and CDR2 is SYDVKM.

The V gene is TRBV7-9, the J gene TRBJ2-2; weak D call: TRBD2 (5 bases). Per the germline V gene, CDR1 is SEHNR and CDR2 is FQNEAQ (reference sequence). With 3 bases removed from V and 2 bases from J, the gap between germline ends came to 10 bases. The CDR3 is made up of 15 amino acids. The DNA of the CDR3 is TGTGCCAGCAGCTTTGAGGGCTCCAACACCGGGGAGCTGTTTTTT. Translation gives CASSFEGSNTGELFF.

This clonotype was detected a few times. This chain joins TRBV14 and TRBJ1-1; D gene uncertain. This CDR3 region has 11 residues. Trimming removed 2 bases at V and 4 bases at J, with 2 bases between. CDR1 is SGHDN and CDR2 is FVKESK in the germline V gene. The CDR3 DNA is TGTGCCAGCAGCCAATCCACTGAAGCTTTCTTT. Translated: CASSQSTEAFF.

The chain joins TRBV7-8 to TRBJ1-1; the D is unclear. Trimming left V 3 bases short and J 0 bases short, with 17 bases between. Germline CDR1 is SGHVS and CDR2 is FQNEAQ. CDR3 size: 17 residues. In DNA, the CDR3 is TGTGCCAGCAGCTTTGTTCCGGGCAGTTTTATGAACACTGAAGCTTTCTTT. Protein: CASSFVPGSFMNTEAFF. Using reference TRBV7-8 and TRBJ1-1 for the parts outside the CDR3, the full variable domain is GAGVSQSPRYKVAKRGQDVALRCDPISGHVSLFWYQQALGQGPEFLTYFQNEAQLDKSGLPSDRFFAERPEGSVSTLKIQRTQQEDSAVYLCASSFVPGSFMNTEAFFGQGTRLTVV.

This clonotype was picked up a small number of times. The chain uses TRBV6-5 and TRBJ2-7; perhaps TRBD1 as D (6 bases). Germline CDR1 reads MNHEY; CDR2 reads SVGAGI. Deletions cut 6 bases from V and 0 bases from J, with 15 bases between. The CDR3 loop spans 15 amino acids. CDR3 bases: TGTGCCAGCAGGCCAGGACAGCTTAACTCCTACGAGCAGTACTTC. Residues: CASRPGQLNSYEQYF.

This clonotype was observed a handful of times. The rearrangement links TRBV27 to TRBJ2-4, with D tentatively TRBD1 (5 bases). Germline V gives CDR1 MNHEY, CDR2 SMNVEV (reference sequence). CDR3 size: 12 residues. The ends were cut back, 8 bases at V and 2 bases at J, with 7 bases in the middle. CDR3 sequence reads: CASGATKNIQYF. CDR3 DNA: TGTGCCAGCGGGGCGACCAAAAACATTCAGTACTTC.

In DNA, the CDR3 is TGTGCCAGCCTCGGGGGGGTAGAGCAGTTCTTC. It translates to CASLGGVEQFF. The chain employs TRBV7-2 and TRBJ2-1, with 8 bases aligning to TRBD2. In germline, CDR1 is SGHTA, CDR2 FQGNSA. With 8 bases clipped from V and 10 bases from J, the junction kept 4 bases outside the gene matches. There are 11 residues in the CDR3. Full variable domain (rest looked up from reference TRBV7-2 and TRBJ2-1): GAGVSQSPSNKVTEKGKDVELRCDPISGHTALYWYRQSLGQGLEFLIYFQGNSAPDKSGLPSDRFSAERTGGSVSTLTIQRTQQEDSAVYLCASLGGVEQFFGPGTRLTVL.

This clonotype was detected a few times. CDR3 in DNA: TGTGCCAGCAGCTTACTCAGGGGACCGAACACTGAAGCTTTCTTT. Encoded protein: CASSLLRGPNTEAFF. The J gene is TRBJ1-1, the V gene TRBV7-9; weak D call: TRBD1 (6 bases). The germline CDR1 and CDR2 sequences are SEHNR and FQNEAQ (reference sequence). Trimming removed 2 bases at V and 1 base at J, with 11 bases between. The CDR3 has 15 residues.

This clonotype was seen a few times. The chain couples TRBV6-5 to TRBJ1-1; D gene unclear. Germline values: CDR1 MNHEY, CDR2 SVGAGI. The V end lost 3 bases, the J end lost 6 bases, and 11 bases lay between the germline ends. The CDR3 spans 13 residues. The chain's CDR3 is CASSYEQTAEAFF. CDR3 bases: TGTGCCAGCAGTTATGAGCAAACGGCTGAAGCTTTCTTT.

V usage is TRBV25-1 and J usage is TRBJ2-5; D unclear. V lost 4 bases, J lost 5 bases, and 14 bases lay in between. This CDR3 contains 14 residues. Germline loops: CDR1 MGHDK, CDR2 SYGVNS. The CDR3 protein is CASSGLTQKETQYF. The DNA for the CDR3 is TGTGCCAGCAGTGGCCTCACCCAGAAGGAGACCCAGTACTTC.

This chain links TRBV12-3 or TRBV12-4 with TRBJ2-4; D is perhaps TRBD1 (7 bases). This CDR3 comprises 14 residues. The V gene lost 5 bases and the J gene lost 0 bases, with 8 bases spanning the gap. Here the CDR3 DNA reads TGTGCCAGCAGTCAGGGGGGAGCCAAAAACATTCAGTACTTC. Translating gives CASSQGGAKNIQYF.

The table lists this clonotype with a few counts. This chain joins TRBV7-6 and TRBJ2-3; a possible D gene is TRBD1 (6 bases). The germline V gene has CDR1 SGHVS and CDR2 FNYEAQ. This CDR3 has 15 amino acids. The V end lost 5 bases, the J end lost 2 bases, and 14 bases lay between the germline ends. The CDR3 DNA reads TGTGCCAGCAGCCGCAGACAGGCGATCACAGATACGCAGTATTTT. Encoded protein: CASSRRQAITDTQYF.

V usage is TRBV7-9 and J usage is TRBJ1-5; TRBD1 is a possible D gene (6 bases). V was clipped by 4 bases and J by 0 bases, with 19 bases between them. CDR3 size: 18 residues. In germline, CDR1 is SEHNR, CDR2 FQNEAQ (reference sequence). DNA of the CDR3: TGTGCCAGCAGCTATGCCCCCGACAGGAAATATAGCAATCAGCCCCAGCATTTT. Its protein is CASSYAPDRKYSNQPQHF.

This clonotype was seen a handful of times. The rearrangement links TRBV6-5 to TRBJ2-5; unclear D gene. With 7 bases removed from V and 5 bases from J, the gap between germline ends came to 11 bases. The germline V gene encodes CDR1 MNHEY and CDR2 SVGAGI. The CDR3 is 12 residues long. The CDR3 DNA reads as TGTGCCAGCACCGGGCCTAGGGAGACCCAGTACTTC. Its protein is CASTGPRETQYF.

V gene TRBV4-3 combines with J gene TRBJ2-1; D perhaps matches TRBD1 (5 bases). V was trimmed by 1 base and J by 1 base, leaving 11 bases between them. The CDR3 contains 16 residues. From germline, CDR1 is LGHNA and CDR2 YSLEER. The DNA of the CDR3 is TGCGCCAGCAGCCAAGGGACATTCGATTCCTACAATGAGCAGTTCTTC. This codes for CASSQGTFDSYNEQFF.

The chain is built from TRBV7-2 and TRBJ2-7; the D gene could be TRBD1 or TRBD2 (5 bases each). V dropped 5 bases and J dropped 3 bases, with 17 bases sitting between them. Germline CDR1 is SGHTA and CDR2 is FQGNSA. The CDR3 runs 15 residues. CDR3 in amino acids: CASSPRTGQYYEQYF. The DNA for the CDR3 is TGTGCCAGCAGCCCGAGGACGGGGCAGTACTACGAGCAGTACTTC.

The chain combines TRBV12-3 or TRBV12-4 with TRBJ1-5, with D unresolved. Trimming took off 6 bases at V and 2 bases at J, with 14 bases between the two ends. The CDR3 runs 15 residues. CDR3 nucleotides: TGTGCCAGCAGGGGGAGAGGACGGGGCAATCAGCCCCAGCATTTT. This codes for CASRGRGRGNQPQHF.

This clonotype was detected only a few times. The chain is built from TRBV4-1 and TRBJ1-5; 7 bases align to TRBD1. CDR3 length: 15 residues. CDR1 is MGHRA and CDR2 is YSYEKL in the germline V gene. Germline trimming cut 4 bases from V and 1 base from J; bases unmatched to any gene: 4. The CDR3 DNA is TGCGCCAGCAGCCCAGGACAGGCCAGCAATCAGCCCCAGCATTTT. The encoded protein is CASSPGQASNQPQHF.

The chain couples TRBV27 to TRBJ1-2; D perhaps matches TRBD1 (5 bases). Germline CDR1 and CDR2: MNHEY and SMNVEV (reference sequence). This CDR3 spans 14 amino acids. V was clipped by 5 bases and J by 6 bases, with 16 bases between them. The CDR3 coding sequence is TGTGCCAGCAGTCCCCAAGGAGGGGCGGATGGCTACACCTTC. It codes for CASSPQGGADGYTF.

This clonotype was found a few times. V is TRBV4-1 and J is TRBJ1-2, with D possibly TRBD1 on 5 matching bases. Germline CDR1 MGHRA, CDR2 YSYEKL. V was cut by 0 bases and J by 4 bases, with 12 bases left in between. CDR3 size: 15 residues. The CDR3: CASSQDSGQIYGYTF. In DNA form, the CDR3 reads TGCGCCAGCAGCCAAGATTCAGGGCAGATCTATGGCTACACCTTC.

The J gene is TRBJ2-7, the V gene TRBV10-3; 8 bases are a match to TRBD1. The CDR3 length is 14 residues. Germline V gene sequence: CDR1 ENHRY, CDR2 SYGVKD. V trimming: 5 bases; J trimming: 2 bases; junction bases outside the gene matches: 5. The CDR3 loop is CAISLGQETYEQYF. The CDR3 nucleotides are TGTGCCATCAGTTTGGGACAGGAGACCTACGAGCAGTACTTC.

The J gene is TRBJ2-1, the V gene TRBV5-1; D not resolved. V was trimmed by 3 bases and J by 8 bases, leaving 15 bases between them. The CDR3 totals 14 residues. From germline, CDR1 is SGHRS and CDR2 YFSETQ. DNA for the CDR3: TGCGCCAGCAGCTCCGGGCCATTCCCGGATGAGCAGTTCTTC. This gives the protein CASSSGPFPDEQFF.

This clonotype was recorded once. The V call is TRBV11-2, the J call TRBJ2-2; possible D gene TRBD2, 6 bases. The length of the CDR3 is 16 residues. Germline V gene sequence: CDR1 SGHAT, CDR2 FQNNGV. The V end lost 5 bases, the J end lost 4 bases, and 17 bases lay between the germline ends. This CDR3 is CASSHLGAGSTGELFF. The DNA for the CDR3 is TGTGCCAGCAGCCACCTAGGGGCGGGGAGCACCGGGGAGCTGTTTTTT.

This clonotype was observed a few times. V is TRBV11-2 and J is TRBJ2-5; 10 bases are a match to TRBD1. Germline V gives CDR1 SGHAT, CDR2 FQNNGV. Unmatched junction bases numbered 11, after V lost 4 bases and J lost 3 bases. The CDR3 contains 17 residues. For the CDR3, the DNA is TGTGCCAGCAGCTCCCCTCCGACAGGGGGCTTCGAAGAGACCCAGTACTTC. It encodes CASSSPPTGGFEETQYF.

This CDR3 is CASSLDYQPQHF. Here the CDR3 DNA reads TGTGCCAGCAGCTTAGACTATCAGCCCCAGCATTTT. The chain recombines TRBV7-8 with TRBJ1-5, with no clear D. With 1 base removed from V and 5 bases from J, the gap between germline ends came to 3 bases. Per germline, CDR1 SGHVS and CDR2 FQNEAQ. This CDR3 has 12 residues. The full variable domain, completed using reference TRBV7-8 and TRBJ1-5, is GAGVSQSPRYKVAKRGQDVALRCDPISGHVSLFWYQQALGQGPEFLTYFQNEAQLDKSGLPSDRFFAERPEGSVSTLKIQRTQQEDSAVYLCASSLDYQPQHFGDGTRLSIL.

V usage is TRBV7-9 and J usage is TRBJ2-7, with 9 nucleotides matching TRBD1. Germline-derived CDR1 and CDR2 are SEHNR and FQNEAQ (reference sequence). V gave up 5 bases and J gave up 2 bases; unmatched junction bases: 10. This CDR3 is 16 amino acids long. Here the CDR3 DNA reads TGTGCCAGCAGCCGTGTCAGTCGACAGGGGGCCTACGAGCAGTACTTC. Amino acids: CASSRVSRQGAYEQYF.

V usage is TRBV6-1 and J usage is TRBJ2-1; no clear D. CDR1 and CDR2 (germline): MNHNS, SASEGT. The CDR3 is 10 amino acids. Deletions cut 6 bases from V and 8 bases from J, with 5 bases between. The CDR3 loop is CASSQYEQFF. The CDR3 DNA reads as TGTGCCAGCAGCCAGTATGAGCAGTTCTTC.

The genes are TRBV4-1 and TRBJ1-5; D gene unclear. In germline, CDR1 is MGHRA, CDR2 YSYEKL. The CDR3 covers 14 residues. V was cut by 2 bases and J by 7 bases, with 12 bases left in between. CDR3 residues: CASSQIRSRQPQHF. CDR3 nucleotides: TGCGCCAGCAGCCAAATTAGGTCACGACAGCCCCAGCATTTT.